This TCR beta chain is drawn from a study of regulatory T cells in long-lasting Graves disease. Findings of the study overall: For persistent Graves' patients, TCR diversity was lower than for newly diagnosed ones.

This CDR3 contains 13 residues. Between the trimmed V and J ends, which lost 0 bases and 1 base, there was a span of 6 bases. Looked up from germline, CDR1 is GTSNPN and CDR2 is SVGIG (reference sequence). CDR3 regions were amplified by Arm-PCR using iRepertoire HTBI primers to build TCR beta libraries. A single record per CDR3 protein comes from TCRdb applying MiXCR to the multiplex PCR reads. The data show 350,000 to 450,000 distinct CDR3 sequences, 21% seen once. On this clonotype: Its cognate antigen is unknown. It is likely a read error, because the conserved phenylalanine at the end of the CDR3 is missing.

Time point in this sample: persistent/refractory GD, antithyroid drugs over 5 years with positive TRAb. There was RNA extracted from PBMCs, and the TCR library was made from it. Each of the patients was recruited from an endocrinology department situated in Xi'an, China. This material consisted of peripheral blood mononuclear cells (PBMCs), taken when the disease was refractory, from a patient treated with antithyroid drugs. The sequence was collected from a female donor with Graves disease. The chain joins TRBV30 to TRBJ1-1; the D is unclear. CDR3 DNA sequence: TGTGCCTGGAGTGTAAAGCAGAACACTGAAGCTTTCCTT. Translating gives CAWSVKQNTEAFL.